The 24 T cell receptor beta chains listed next were all sequenced from one sample in a study of tissue T cells after allogeneic stem cell transplantation. Here immunoSEQ multiplex PCR was the method, and the copy in TCRdb shows in-frame clones only, minus some. The table has some 4,000 clones, roughly 50% seen once. Time point indicated: mouse harvest day 7 after allogeneic transplant. The graft held 10^6 splenic CD5+ T cells and 10^7 T-cell-depleted bone marrow cells. Sequencing input: lymph node tissue. These receptors originate from a female BALB/c mouse given C57BL/6 T cells with graft-versus-host disease after an allogeneic hematopoietic cell transplant.

About this clone: The germline and genes are mouse ones. Read sequence stops 1 residue before the CDR3 end, and the germline J gene provides the missing end. The chain uses TRBV16 and TRBJ1-1; no definite D call. Trimming pared 0 bases from V and 0 bases from J, leaving 2 bases between. Germline V gene lookup returns CDR1 SGHSA and CDR2 FRNQAP. The CDR3 is 13 amino acids. The sequenced CDR3 bases are TGTGCAAGCAGCTTAGATGCAAACACAGAAGTCTTC. It yields the protein CASSLDANTEVF. The entire CDR3 protein is CASSLDANTEVFF.

As to this clone: Any gene name here is a mouse gene name. The read ends 1 residue before the CDR3 terminus; that terminus is restored from the germline J gene. This chain uses TRBV3 with TRBJ1-1; D remains unclear. In germline, CDR1 is SNHLY, CDR2 FYNGKV (reference sequence). V was clipped by 5 bases and J by 1 base, with 5 bases between them. This CDR3 comprises 12 residues. The sequenced part of the CDR3 DNA is TGTGCCAGCAGCCTCAGAAACACAGAAGTCTTC. Translating gives CASSLRNTEVF. The whole CDR3 region reads CASSLRNTEVFF.

About this clone: The gene symbols are mouse symbols. The sequenced fragment ends 1 residue before the CDR3 boundary, so the rest is inferred from the germline J gene. The chain couples TRBV24 to TRBJ1-1, with a tentative D call TRBD1 (6 bases). The CDR3 is 16 amino acids. Germline V lookup: CDR1 KGHTA, CDR2 FRNEEI. V lost 0 bases and J 0 bases, leaving 11 bases between the germline ends. CDR3 DNA (partial): TGTGCCAGCAGTCTGTATCACAGGGAGGAGAACACAGAAGTCTTC. This sequence encodes CASSLYHREENTEVF. The entire CDR3 reads CASSLYHREENTEVFF.

To note about this clone: One end of the junction does not line up with germline, which may come from a read error. Each gene name is a mouse one. The read gets to within 1 residue of the CDR3 end, and the germline J gene fills in the rest. This chain connects TRBV20 to TRBJ1-4, with a possible D match to TRBD1 (6 bases). The germline gives CDR1 GFQATS, CDR2 STVNSAI. The CDR3 is 12 residues long. CDR3 amino acids: CGAGDNNERLFF. The sequenced CDR3 bases are TGTGGTGCTGGGGACAACAACGAAAGATTATTT.

As concerns this clone: The germline and genes are mouse ones. The read falls 1 residue short of the CDR3 end, and the missing part is taken from the germline J gene. The chain carries TRBV26 and TRBJ2-7, with TRBD1 matching 7 bases. The germline V gene has CDR1 KGHPV and CDR2 FQNQEV (reference sequence). The V gene end was trimmed by 4 bases and the J gene end by 0 bases; junction bases not matched to a gene: 3. This CDR3 is built from 14 residues. The DNA read from the CDR3 is TGTGCCAGCAGTCACAGGGGAGGCTCCTATGAACAGTAC. Its protein is CASSHRGGSYEQY. The CDR3 reads in full as CASSHRGGSYEQYF.

Details on this clone: Genes and germline are mouse. Sequencing ends 1 residue short of the CDR3 end; the germline J gene provides the rest. V gene TRBV13-2 combines with J gene TRBJ1-5; unclear D gene. The germline V gene has CDR1 NNHNN and CDR2 SYGAGS (reference sequence). CDR3 length: 14 amino acids. Trimming took off 6 bases at V and 0 bases at J, with 10 bases between the two ends. The sequenced part of the CDR3 DNA is TGTGCCAGCGCCGATCTGTATAACAACCAGGCTCCGCTT. Amino acids: CASADLYNNQAPL. The CDR3, in full, reads CASADLYNNQAPLF.

Remarks on this clone: Germline and genes here are mouse. The read finishes 1 residue shy of the CDR3 end, and the germline J gene is used to complete it. J is TRBJ2-2 and V is TRBV13-1, with 10 bases identical to TRBD1. Germline V lookup: CDR1 NSHNY, CDR2 SYGAGN. The length of the CDR3 is 14 residues. With 2 bases clipped from V and 7 bases from J, the junction kept 2 bases outside the gene matches. CDR3 protein: CASSETGGLGQLYF. The part of the CDR3 DNA that was read is TGTGCCAGCAGTGAGACAGGGGGCCTCGGGCAGCTCTAC.

By sample fraction, this clone is medium-sized. Each gene name is a mouse one. The read ends 1 residue early relative to the CDR3; the germline J gene fills the gap. The rearrangement joins TRBV16 to TRBJ1-3; D is undetermined. Per germline, CDR1 SGHSA and CDR2 FRNQAP. Trimming left V 5 bases short and J 0 bases short, with 5 bases between. This CDR3 spans 13 amino acids. The CDR3 loop reads CASSPNSGNTLYF. CDR3 bases read: TGTGCAAGCAGCCCTAATTCTGGAAATACGCTCTAT.

This clone showed up just a few times. Gene names follow the mouse nomenclature. The read finishes 1 residue shy of the CDR3 end, and the germline J gene is used to complete it. J is TRBJ1-5 and V is TRBV26; D is perhaps TRBD1 (5 bases). This CDR3 region has 12 residues. Trimming shortened V by 2 bases and J by 6 bases, and 5 bases separated the two germline ends. Germline loops: CDR1 KGHPV, CDR2 FQNQEV (reference sequence). The sequenced CDR3 bases are TGTGCCAGCAGTCTGGACAGCCAGGCTCCGCTT. Amino acids: CASSLDSQAPL. The CDR3 in its entirety is CASSLDSQAPLF.

This clone has just a few counts. The genes and germline here are from mouse. The CDR3 extends 1 residue past the end of the read, so its final part is completed from the germline J gene. This rearrangement joins TRBV4 to TRBJ2-7, with TRBD2 identical over 9 bases. The CDR3 totals 13 residues. The V gene end was trimmed by 5 bases and the J gene end by 3 bases; junction bases not matched to a gene: 2. Germline V gene lookup returns CDR1 LGHDT and CDR2 YNNKQL (reference sequence). The CDR3 is CASSPGGDYEQYF. The covered CDR3 bases are TGTGCCAGCAGCCCTGGGGGGGACTATGAACAGTAC.

By proportion, this clone is medium-sized. The gene names given are mouse names. The read ends 1 residue shy of where the CDR3 ends; the end is completed using the germline J gene. The chain joins TRBV15 to TRBJ2-7; 10 bases fit TRBD1. CDR3 size: 14 residues. The V segment lost 1 base and the J segment 4 bases; nucleotides outside the gene matches: 1. Germline-derived CDR1 and CDR2 are SGHND and FRSKSL. CDR3 DNA (partial): TGTGCCAGCAGTTTAGGGGACAGGGGTTATGAACAGTAC. Encoded protein: CASSLGDRGYEQY. The whole CDR3 is CASSLGDRGYEQYF. The full variable domain, rest sourced from reference TRBV15 and TRBJ2-7, is DAGVTQTPRHEVAEKGQTIILKCEPVSGHNDLFWYRQTKIQGLELLSYFRSKSLMEDGGAFKDRFKAEMLNSSFSTLKIQPTEPKDSAVYLCASSLGDRGYEQYFGPGTRLTVL.

To note about this clone: Germline and genes: mouse. The DNA ends 1 residue before the CDR3 does, and the rest of the CDR3 is filled in from the germline J gene. The chain combines TRBV16 with TRBJ2-4, with TRBD2 matching over 7 bases. Germline-derived CDR1 and CDR2 are SGHSA and FRNQAP. CDR3 length: 16 residues. The V segment lost 1 base and the J segment 3 bases; nucleotides outside the gene matches: 7. CDR3 in amino acids: CASSLGWGVGQNTLYF. Partial CDR3 DNA: TGTGCAAGCAGCTTAGGTTGGGGGGTGGGACAAAACACCTTGTAC.

A word on this clone: Mouse gene names apply. Read data end 1 residue before the CDR3 end; the end is taken from the germline J gene. The chain is built from TRBV13-1 and TRBJ2-1, with TRBD2 identical over 10 bases. Trimming cost V 7 bases and J 5 bases; bases outside gene matches: 6. Looked up from germline, CDR1 is NSHNY and CDR2 is SYGAGN. The CDR3 loop spans 14 amino acids. The CDR3 DNA, read in part, is TGTGCCAGCTCCCGACTGGGGGGAGATGCTGAGCAGTTC. Its translation: CASSRLGGDAEQF. The whole CDR3 protein reads CASSRLGGDAEQFF.

Concerning this clone itself: The gene names given are mouse names. The CDR3 goes on 1 residue after the read ends, and that part is filled in from the germline J gene. The rearrangement joins TRBV26 to TRBJ2-1, with 9 bases aligning to TRBD1. V lost 2 bases and J lost 6; bases outside the gene matches: 5. The CDR3 has 15 residues. Germline CDR1 and CDR2: KGHPV and FQNQEV (reference sequence). CDR3 sequence: CASSLNTGGRAEQFF. The part of the CDR3 DNA that was read is TGTGCCAGCAGTCTGAACACAGGGGGCCGTGCTGAGCAGTTC.

For this clone: Gene and germline names: mouse. The CDR3 goes on 1 residue after the read ends, and that part is filled in from the germline J gene. This sequence joins TRBV12-2 and TRBJ2-4; TRBD2 matches 7 bases. Germline V lookup: CDR1 SGHLS, CDR2 HYDKME. The CDR3 is 14 amino acids. V was clipped by 1 base and J by 0 bases; unmatched bases: 0. The CDR3 sequence is CASSLGGSQNTLYF. The DNA read from the CDR3 is TGTGCCAGCTCTCTGGGGGGGAGTCAAAACACCTTGTAC.

Regarding this clone: The gene symbols are mouse symbols. The read comes to an end 1 residue before the CDR3 does, leaving the germline J gene to fill in the end. The gene calls are TRBV13-2 and TRBJ2-3, with 9 bases lining up with TRBD2. J gave up 0 bases and V 5 bases, and 7 bases lay outside the gene matches. The CDR3 is 16 residues long. Germline V gene data show CDR1 as NNHNN and CDR2 as SYGAGS (reference sequence). The DNA read from the CDR3 is TGTGCCAGCGGGGGGGGACTGGGAGGGAGTGCAGAAACGCTGTAT. Amino acids: CASGGGLGGSAETLY. The entire CDR3 reads CASGGGLGGSAETLYF.

As concerns this clone: The gene symbols are mouse symbols. The part of the CDR3 DNA that was read is TGTGCCAGCAGCTGGGACAGTGCAAACACAGAAGTCTTC. Protein: CASSWDSANTEVF. The full CDR3 protein is CASSWDSANTEVFF. V is TRBV13-3 and J is TRBJ1-1; 7 bases align to TRBD1. Read coverage stops 1 residue before the CDR3 terminus; the germline J gene supplies the remainder. CDR1 and CDR2 from the germline V gene are NNHDY and SYVADS. V shed 5 bases and J 0 bases; nucleotides not matched to a gene: 4. The CDR3 runs to 14 residues.

This clone was counted between two and nine times. The genes are named according to mouse. The read is 1 residue too short to cover the CDR3 end, so that end is filled in from the germline J gene. The chain is built from TRBV12-1 and TRBJ1-2; D is unresolved. V lost 1 base, J lost 1 base, and 3 bases lay in between. From germline, CDR1 is SGHSN and CDR2 HYEKVE. CDR3 length: 12 amino acids. CDR3 DNA, as far as it was read: TGTGCCAGCTCTCTGATAAACTCCGACTACACC. As protein: CASSLINSDYT. In full, the CDR3 is CASSLINSDYTF.

Points on this clone: Gene labels here are mouse ones. From the germline J gene comes the end of the CDR3, since the read stops 1 residue before it. The chain carries TRBV1 and TRBJ2-1; 9 bases fit TRBD1. Germline loops: CDR1 NSQYPW, CDR2 LRSPGD (reference sequence). The trim removed 6 bases at V and 1 base at J, leaving 4 bases unmatched. This CDR3 region has 15 residues. The chain's CDR3 is CTCRAGTGNYAEQFF. The part of the CDR3 DNA that was read is TGCACCTGCAGGGCCGGGACAGGGAACTATGCTGAGCAGTTC.

The sample holds a few counts of this clone. Gene names refer to mouse genes. The DNA ends 1 residue before the CDR3 does, and the rest of the CDR3 is filled in from the germline J gene. The V gene is TRBV2, the J gene TRBJ2-7, with 9 bases fitting TRBD2. The CDR3 loop spans 16 amino acids. Trimming at V came to 2 bases and at J to 2 bases, leaving 7 bases not matched to a gene. Per the germline V gene, CDR1 is LGHNA and CDR2 is YSYQKL. CDR3 in amino acids: CASSQRGWGGAYEQYF. CDR3 DNA (partial): TGTGCCAGCAGCCAAAGGGGATGGGGGGGCGCCTATGAACAGTAC.

In the case of this clone: Germline and genes here are mouse. The CDR3 end falls 1 residue outside the read, so it is completed with the germline J gene. V is TRBV3 and J is TRBJ1-1; D gene ambiguous. The germline V gene encodes CDR1 SNHLY and CDR2 FYNGKV (reference sequence). The CDR3 is 14 residues long. V dropped 2 bases and J dropped 0 bases, with 7 bases sitting between them. CDR3 DNA (partial): TGTGCCAGCAGCTTATATTCTGCAAACACAGAAGTCTTC. Translation gives CASSLYSANTEVF. The complete CDR3 protein is CASSLYSANTEVFF.

This clone was seen a handful of times. Gene names are mouse gene names. The CDR3 end falls 1 residue outside the read, so it is completed with the germline J gene. V and J are TRBV26 and TRBJ1-5, with D unresolved. This CDR3 has 12 amino acids. The germline V gene encodes CDR1 KGHPV and CDR2 FQNQEV (reference sequence). The V gene lost 5 bases and the J gene lost 3 bases, with 5 bases spanning the gap. The CDR3 DNA, read in part, is TGTGCCAGCAGTTCTAGCAACCAGGCTCCGCTT. Translated, it gives CASSSSNQAPL. The entire CDR3 protein is CASSSSNQAPLF.

Notes on this clone: Here the gene names and germline are mouse. The read ends 1 residue shy of where the CDR3 ends; the end is completed using the germline J gene. The V and J genes are TRBV3 and TRBJ2-7; 10 bases match TRBD2. This CDR3 contains 14 residues. V dropped 3 bases and J dropped 3; count of bases not matched to a gene: 2. Germline V gene lookup returns CDR1 SNHLY and CDR2 FYNGKV (reference sequence). The covered CDR3 bases are TGTGCCAGCAGCTTCGGGACTGGGGTCTATGAACAGTAC. It specifies CASSFGTGVYEQY. The full CDR3 sequence reads CASSFGTGVYEQYF.

Note on this clone: Genes here carry mouse names. The read ends 1 residue before the CDR3 terminus; that terminus is restored from the germline J gene. The chain is built from TRBV29 and TRBJ2-7, with TRBD2 identical over 10 bases. This CDR3 has 15 amino acids. With V trimmed by 0 bases and J by 7 bases, 6 bases remained unmatched. Germline V gene lookup returns CDR1 MSHET and CDR2 SYDVDS. The sequenced part of the CDR3 DNA is TGTGCTAGCAGTTTATCGCGGCTGGGGGGGCGAGAACAGTAC. It encodes CASSLSRLGGREQY. The entire CDR3 protein is CASSLSRLGGREQYF.